These 4 T cell receptor beta chains were all obtained from the same sample, sequenced in a study of T cell repertoires in cytomegalovirus infection. TCRdb independently ran MiXCR on the reads; one entry per CDR3 protein. The sample includes 200,000 or so distinct CDR3 sequences, about 39% of them seen just once. No cognate antigen is known for these TCRs. Sequences were derived from CD8+ T cells from cultured PBMCs, sampled from culture after CMV antigen stimulation. These receptors all stem from a human donor in good health (CMV status not recorded). Some clones in this sample may be carry-over from other donors' samples.

This rearrangement joins TRBV28 to TRBJ2-3, with 9 bases lining up with TRBD1. V was pared by 6 bases and J by 8 bases, with 9 bases of the junction left unmatched. Germline V gene lookup returns CDR1 MDHEN and CDR2 SYDVKM. The CDR3 totals 14 residues. The CDR3 sequence: CASRPGTGPVTQYF. In DNA form, the CDR3 reads TGTGCCAGCAGGCCCGGGACAGGGCCAGTTACGCAGTATTTT.

This clonotype was detected only once. V gene TRBV12-3 or TRBV12-4 combines with J gene TRBJ2-1; 8 positions agree with TRBD2. The CDR3 sequence is 17 residues long. With 3 bases clipped from V and 7 bases from J, the junction kept 14 bases outside the gene matches. Here the CDR3 reads CASSFTRLAGIENEQFF. The CDR3 coding sequence is TGTGCCAGCAGTTTTACGCGTCTAGCGGGTATCGAAAATGAGCAGTTCTTC.

This chain uses TRBV2 with TRBJ2-7; 8 bases agree with TRBD1. The trim removed 8 bases at V and 0 bases at J, leaving 9 bases unmatched. The CDR3 runs to 15 residues. Germline CDR1 reads SNHLY; CDR2 reads FYNNEI. The CDR3, as DNA: TGTGCCAGCCCTGGACAGGGAAAGAGCTCCTACGAGCAGTACTTC. Translating gives CASPGQGKSSYEQYF. The full variable domain, with the rest looked up from reference TRBV2 and TRBJ2-7, is EPEVTQTPSHQVTQMGQEVILRCVPISNHLYFYWYRQILGQKVEFLVSFYNNEISEKSEIFDDQFSVERPDGSNFTLKIRSTKLEDSAMYFCASPGQGKSSYEQYFGPGTRLTVT.

The V and J genes are TRBV7-2 and TRBJ2-1; D is perhaps TRBD1 (6 bases). This CDR3 has 12 residues. Germline CDR1 SGHTA, CDR2 FQGNSA. V dropped 5 bases and J dropped 5 bases, with 7 bases sitting between them. The CDR3 DNA sequence: TGTGCCAGCAGCCGGACAGACAATGAGCAGTTCTTC. Its translation: CASSRTDNEQFF. Full variable domain (rest looked up from reference TRBV7-2 and TRBJ2-1): GAGVSQSPSNKVTEKGKDVELRCDPISGHTALYWYRQSLGQGLEFLIYFQGNSAPDKSGLPSDRFSAERTGGSVSTLTIQRTQQEDSAVYLCASSRTDNEQFFGPGTRLTVL.